The clone carrying this T cell receptor beta chain was seen only once. TCRdb's copy holds only in-frame clones and misses some; the assay was immunoSEQ multiplex PCR. The sample lists about 440,000 clones; roughly 88% were seen once. This specimen belongs to a study of blood T cell repertoires in COVID-19. Germline values: CDR1 LNHDA, CDR2 SQIVND (reference sequence). The CDR3 runs 16 residues. Trimming removed 6 bases from V and 8 bases from J; junction bases left unmatched: 12. V is TRBV19 and J is TRBJ2-3, with 12 bases matching TRBD2. The sample consisted of peripheral blood. The TCR sequence derives from a woman aged 45 to 65 with COVID-19, enrolled during active disease. The CDR3 loop is CASRSTSGGLTSTQYF. CDR3 in DNA: TGTGCCAGTAGGTCCACTAGCGGGGGGCTTACAAGTACGCAGTATTTT.